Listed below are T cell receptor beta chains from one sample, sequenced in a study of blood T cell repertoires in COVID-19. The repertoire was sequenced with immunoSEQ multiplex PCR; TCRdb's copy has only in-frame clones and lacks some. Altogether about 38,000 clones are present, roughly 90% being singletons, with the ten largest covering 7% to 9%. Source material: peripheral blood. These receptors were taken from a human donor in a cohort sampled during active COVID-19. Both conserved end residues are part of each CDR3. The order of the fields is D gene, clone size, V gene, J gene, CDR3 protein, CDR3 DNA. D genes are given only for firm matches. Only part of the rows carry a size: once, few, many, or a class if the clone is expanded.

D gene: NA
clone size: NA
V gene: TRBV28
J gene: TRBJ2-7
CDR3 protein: CASSLSGADYEQYF
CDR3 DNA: TGTGCCAGCAGTTTGAGTGGGGCGGACTACGAGCAGTACTTC

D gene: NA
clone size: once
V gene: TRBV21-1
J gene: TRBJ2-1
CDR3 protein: CASSNGKVRVSEQFF
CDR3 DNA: TGTGCCAGCAGCAATGGTAAAGTTCGCGTAAGTGAGCAGTTCTTC

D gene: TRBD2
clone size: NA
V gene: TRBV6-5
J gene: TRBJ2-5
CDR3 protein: CASSHGTSHRETQYF
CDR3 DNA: TGTGCCAGCAGCCATGGGACTAGCCACCGGGAGACCCAGTACTTC

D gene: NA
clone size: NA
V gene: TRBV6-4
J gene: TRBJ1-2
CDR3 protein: CASRSGSNYGYTF
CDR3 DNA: TGTGCCAGCCGGAGTGGGTCTAACTATGGCTACACCTTC

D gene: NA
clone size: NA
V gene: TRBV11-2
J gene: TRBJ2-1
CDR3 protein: CASSPDRLGTYNEQFF
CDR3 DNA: TGTGCCAGCAGCCCCGACAGGTTAGGGACCTACAATGAGCAGTTCTTC

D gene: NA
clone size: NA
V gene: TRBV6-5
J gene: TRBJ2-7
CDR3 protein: CASSYSNAVAAYEQYF
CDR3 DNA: TGTGCCAGCAGTTACTCGAACGCGGTAGCAGCCTACGAGCAGTACTTC

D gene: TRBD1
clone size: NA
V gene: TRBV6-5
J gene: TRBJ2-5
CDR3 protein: CASRTTGGRETQYF
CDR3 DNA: TGTGCCAGCAGGACGACAGGGGGCAGGGAGACCCAGTACTTC

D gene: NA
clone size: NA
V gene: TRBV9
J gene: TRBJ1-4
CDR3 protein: CASSVDSGAHEKLFF
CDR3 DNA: TGTGCCAGCAGCGTAGATAGCGGGGCCCATGAAAAACTGTTTTTT

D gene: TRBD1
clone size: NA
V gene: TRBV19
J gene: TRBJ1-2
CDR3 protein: CASSSQGAPGGYTF
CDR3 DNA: TGTGCCAGTAGTTCACAGGGGGCGCCGGGAGGCTACACCTTC

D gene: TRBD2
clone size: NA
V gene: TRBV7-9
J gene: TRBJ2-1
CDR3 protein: CASSSSASGRELF
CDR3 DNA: TGTGCCAGCAGCTCCTCAGCCAGCGGGAGGGAACTCTTC

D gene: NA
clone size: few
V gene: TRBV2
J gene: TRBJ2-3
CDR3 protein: CASSLGYADTQYF
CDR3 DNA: TGTGCCAGCAGTCTAGGTTACGCAGATACGCAGTATTTT

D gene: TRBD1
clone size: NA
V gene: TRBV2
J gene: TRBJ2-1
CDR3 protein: CASSEGGTAMNNEQFF
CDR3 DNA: TGTGCCAGCAGTGAAGGAGGGACAGCCATGAACAATGAGCAGTTCTTC

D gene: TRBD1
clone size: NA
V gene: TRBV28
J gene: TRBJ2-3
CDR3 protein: CASSLGQPTDTQYF
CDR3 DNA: TGTGCCAGCAGTTTGGGACAGCCCACAGATACGCAGTATTTT

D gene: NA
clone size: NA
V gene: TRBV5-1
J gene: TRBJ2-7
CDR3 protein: CASSLRGAEQYF
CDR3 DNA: TGCGCCAGCAGCTTGCGGGGGGCGGAGCAGTACTTC

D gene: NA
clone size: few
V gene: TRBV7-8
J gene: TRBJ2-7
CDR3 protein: CASSSQATAYEQYF
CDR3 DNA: TGTGCCAGCAGCTCCCAGGCGACGGCCTACGAGCAGTACTTC

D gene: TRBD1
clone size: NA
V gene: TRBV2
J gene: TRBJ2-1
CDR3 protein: CASRREGQPYNEQFF
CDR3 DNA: TGTGCCAGCAGACGTGAGGGACAGCCTTACAATGAGCAGTTCTTC

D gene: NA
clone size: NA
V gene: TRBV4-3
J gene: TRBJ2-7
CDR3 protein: CASSQDRIPHEQYF
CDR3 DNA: TGCGCCAGCAGCCAAGACAGGATTCCCCACGAGCAGTACTTC

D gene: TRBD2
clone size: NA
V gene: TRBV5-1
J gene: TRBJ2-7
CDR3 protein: CASSSLADTSYEQYF
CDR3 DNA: TGCGCCAGCAGCTCCCTAGCGGACACCTCCTACGAGCAGTACTTC

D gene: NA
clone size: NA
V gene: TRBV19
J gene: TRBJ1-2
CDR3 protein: CASRALREGYGYTF
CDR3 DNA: TGTGCCAGTAGAGCCCTCCGGGAGGGCTATGGCTACACCTTC

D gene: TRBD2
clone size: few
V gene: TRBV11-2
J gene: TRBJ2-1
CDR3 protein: CASSLGAGGNNEQFF
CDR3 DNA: TGTGCCAGCAGCTTAGGAGCGGGAGGGAACAATGAGCAGTTCTTC

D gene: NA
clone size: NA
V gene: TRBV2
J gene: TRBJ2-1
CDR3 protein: CASSEAEGGPVF
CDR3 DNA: TGTGCCAGCAGTGAAGCGGAGGGGGGGCCCGTCTTC

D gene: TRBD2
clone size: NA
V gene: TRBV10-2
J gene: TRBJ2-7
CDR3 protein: CASSETISGRYYEQYF
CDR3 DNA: TGCGCCAGCAGTGAGACAATTAGCGGGAGATACTACGAGCAGTACTTC

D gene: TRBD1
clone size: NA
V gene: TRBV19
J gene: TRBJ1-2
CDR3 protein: CASSDYRGRAGYTF
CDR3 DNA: TGTGCCAGTAGTGACTACAGGGGCCGCGCCGGCTACACCTTC

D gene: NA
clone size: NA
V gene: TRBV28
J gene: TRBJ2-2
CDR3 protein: CASSFRGRGGELFF
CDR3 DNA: TGTGCCAGCAGTTTCAGGGGACGGGGCGGGGAGCTGTTTTTT

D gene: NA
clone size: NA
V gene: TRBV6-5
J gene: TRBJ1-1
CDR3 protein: CASSPGGLYEAFF
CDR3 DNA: TGTGCCAGCAGTCCCGGGGGACTCTATGAAGCTTTCTTT

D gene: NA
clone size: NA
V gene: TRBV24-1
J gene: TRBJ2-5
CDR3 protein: CATSDPMFGIETQYF
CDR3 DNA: TGTGCCACCAGTGACCCCATGTTCGGGATCGAGACCCAGTACTTC

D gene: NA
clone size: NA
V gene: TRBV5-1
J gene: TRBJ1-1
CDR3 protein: CASGRDGMNTEAFF
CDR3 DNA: TGCGCCAGCGGGAGGGATGGAATGAACACTGAAGCTTTCTTT

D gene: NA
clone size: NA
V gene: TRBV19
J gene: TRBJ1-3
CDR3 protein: CASGRATGNTIYF
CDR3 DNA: TGTGCCAGTGGGAGGGCTACTGGAAACACCATATATTTT

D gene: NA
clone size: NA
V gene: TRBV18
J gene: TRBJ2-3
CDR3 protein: CASSLAGSDTQYF
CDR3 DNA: TGTGCCAGCTCCCTCGCGGGCTCAGATACGCAGTATTTT

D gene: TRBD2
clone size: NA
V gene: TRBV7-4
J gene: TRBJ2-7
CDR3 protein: CSTTSGRGWEQYF
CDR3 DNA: TGTTCGACGACTAGCGGGAGAGGTTGGGAGCAGTACTTC

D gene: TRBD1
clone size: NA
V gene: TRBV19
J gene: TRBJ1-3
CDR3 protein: CASSIQARGASGNTIYF
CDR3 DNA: TGTGCCAGTAGTATACAGGCCAGGGGGGCCTCTGGAAACACCATATATTTT

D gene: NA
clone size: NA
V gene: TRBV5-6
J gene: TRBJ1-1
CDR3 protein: CASSLGGYFDTEAFF
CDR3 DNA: TGTGCCAGCAGCTTGGGAGGGTATTTCGACACTGAAGCTTTCTTT

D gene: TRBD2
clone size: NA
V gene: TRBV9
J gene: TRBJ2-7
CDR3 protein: CASSAQTSGGMGEQYF
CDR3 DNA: TGTGCCAGCAGCGCCCAGACTAGCGGGGGCATGGGCGAGCAGTACTTC

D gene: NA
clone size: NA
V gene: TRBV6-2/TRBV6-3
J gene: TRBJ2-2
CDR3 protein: CASSRTSGELFF
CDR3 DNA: TGTGCCAGCAGTCGTACTTCCGGGGAGCTGTTTTTT

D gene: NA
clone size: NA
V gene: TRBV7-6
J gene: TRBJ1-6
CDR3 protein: CASSPSHREYNSPLHF
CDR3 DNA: TGTGCCAGCAGCCCTTCGCACAGGGAGTATAATTCACCCCTCCACTTT

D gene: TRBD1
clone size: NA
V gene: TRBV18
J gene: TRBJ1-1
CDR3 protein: CASSPRQGAAFF
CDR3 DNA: TGTGCCAGCTCACCGAGGCAGGGGGCAGCTTTCTTT

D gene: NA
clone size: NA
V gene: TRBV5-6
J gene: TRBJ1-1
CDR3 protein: CASSLPGTEAFF
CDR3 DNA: TGTGCCAGCAGCTTGCCAGGCACTGAAGCTTTCTTT

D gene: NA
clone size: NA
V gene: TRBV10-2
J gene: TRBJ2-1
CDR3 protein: CASSENNFPPLEQFF
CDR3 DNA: TGCGCCAGTTCGGAGAATAATTTTCCTCCTCTTGAGCAGTTCTTC

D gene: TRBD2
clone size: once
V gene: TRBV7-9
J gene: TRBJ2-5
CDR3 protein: CASSLGILAGNQETQYF
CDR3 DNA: TGTGCCAGCAGCTTAGGAATACTAGCGGGAAACCAAGAGACCCAGTACTTC

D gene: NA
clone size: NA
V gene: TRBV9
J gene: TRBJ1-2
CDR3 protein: CASGSPGFVYGYTF
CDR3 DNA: TGTGCCAGCGGTTCCCCAGGGTTTGTCTATGGCTACACCTTC

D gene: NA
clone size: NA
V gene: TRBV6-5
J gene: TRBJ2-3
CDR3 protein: CASSYSGGPTDTQYF
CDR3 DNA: TGTGCCAGCAGTTACTCGGGGGGGCCCACAGATACGCAGTATTTT

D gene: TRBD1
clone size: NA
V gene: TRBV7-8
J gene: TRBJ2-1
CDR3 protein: CASSLRDRTGWFF
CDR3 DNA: TGTGCCAGCAGCTTAAGGGACAGGACAGGGTGGTTCTTC

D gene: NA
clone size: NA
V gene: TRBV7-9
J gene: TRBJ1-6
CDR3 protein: CASSLDLGQNSPLHF
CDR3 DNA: TGTGCCAGCAGCTTAGACCTGGGGCAGAATTCACCCCTCCACTTT

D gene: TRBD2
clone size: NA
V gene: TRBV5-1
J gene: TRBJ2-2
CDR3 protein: CASSGWAGVTGELFF
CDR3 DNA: TGCGCCAGCAGTGGCTGGGCGGGGGTCACCGGGGAGCTGTTTTTT

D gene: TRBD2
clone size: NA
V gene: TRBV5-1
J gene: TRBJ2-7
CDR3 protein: CASRLAGAYEQYF
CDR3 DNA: TGCGCCAGCCGACTAGCGGGGGCCTACGAGCAGTACTTC

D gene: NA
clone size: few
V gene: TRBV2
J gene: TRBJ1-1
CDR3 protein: CASDDGGPEGAFF
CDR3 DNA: TGTGCCAGCGACGATGGAGGGCCGGAGGGAGCTTTCTTT

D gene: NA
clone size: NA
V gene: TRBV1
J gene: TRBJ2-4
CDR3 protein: CTSSQLQAGEEAAKNIQYF
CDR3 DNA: TGCACCAGCAGCCAATTGCAAGCGGGAGAAGAGGCGGCCAAAAACATTCAGTACTTC

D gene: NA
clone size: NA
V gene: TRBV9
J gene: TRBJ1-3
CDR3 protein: CASSVVTGWSGNTIYF
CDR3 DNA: TGTGCCAGCAGCGTAGTCACAGGCTGGTCTGGAAACACCATATATTTT

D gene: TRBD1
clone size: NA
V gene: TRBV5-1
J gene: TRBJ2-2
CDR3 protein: CASSGGTGANTGELFF
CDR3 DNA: TGCGCCAGCAGCGGGGGGACAGGCGCGAACACCGGGGAGCTGTTTTTT

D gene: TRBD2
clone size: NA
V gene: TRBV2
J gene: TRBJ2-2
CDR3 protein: CASSGPSGVRGTGELFF
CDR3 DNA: TGTGCCAGCAGTGGGCCTAGCGGGGTACGGGGCACCGGGGAGCTGTTTTTT

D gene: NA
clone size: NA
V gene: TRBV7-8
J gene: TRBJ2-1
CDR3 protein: CASSLVQGGSYNEQFF
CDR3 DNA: TGTGCCAGCAGCTTAGTGCAGGGTGGGTCCTACAATGAGCAGTTCTTC